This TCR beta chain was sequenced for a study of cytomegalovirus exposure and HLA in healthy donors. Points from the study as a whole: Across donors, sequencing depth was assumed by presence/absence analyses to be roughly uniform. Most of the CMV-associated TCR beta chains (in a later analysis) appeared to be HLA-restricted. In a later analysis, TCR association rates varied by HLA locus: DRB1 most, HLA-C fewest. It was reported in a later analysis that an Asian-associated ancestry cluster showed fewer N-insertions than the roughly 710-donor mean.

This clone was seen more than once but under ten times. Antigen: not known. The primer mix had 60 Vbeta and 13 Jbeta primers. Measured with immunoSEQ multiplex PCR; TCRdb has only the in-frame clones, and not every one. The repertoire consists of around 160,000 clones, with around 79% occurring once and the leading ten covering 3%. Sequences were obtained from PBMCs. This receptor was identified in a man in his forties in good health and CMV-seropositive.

CDR3 DNA: TGCGCCAGCAGCTTACCTAGCGGGGCTAGCACAGATACGCAGTATTTT. Protein sequence: CASSLPSGASTDTQYF. The V gene is TRBV5-1, the J gene TRBJ2-3; 9 bases align to TRBD2. This CDR3 region has 16 residues. The V gene end was trimmed by 2 bases and the J gene end by 0 bases; junction bases not matched to a gene: 4. CDR1 SGHRS and CDR2 YFSETQ come from the germline V gene.